This T cell receptor (beta chain) emerged from a study of blood T cell repertoires in COVID-19. In the study overall: Sites in the United States, Italy and Spain provided acute and convalescent COVID-19 samples. The analysed material was cDNA or gDNA that came from T cells, B-cell-depleted T cells, or PBMCs.

This CDR3 is built from 13 residues. Germline assignment: CDR1 SGDLS and CDR2 YYNGEE. Trimming removed 0 bases at V and 5 bases at J, with 5 bases between. Authors' data handling: Reference gene primer amplification in the assay estimated nucleated cell counts. The protocol was immunoSEQ multiplex PCR, while the TCRdb copy is restricted to in-frame clones and leaves out a portion. V, J and clone size are those of that table, while D and trimming were read from the DNA. Of about 62,000 clones listed, approximately 92% are singletons. This chain connects TRBV9 to TRBJ2-2; no clear D. The TCR originated in a human donor in a cohort sampled during active COVID-19. Sequenced sample: peripheral blood. This chain's CDR3 is CASSVVQTGELFF. The CDR3 region has the DNA TGTGCCAGCAGCGTAGTCCAGACCGGGGAGCTGTTTTTT.